This entry lists 4 T cell receptor beta chains sequenced from one sample in a study of CD8 T cells in Susac syndrome. Reverse transcription used about 0.5 to 1 ug RNA and random hexamers. A single record per CDR3 protein comes from TCRdb applying MiXCR to the immunoSEQ multiplex PCR reads. The data hold about 430,000 distinct CDR3 sequences, with approximately 89% observed a single time. Sequencing was done on a sample of CD8+ T cells from PBMCs. Source of these receptors: a human donor with multiple sclerosis.

The chain links TRBV27 to TRBJ2-7; possibly TRBD1 for D (5 bases). V lost 6 bases, J lost 5 bases, and 14 bases lay in between. CDR3 length: 13 amino acids. The germline V gene encodes CDR1 MNHEY and CDR2 SMNVEV (reference sequence). As DNA, the CDR3 is TGTGCCAGCAGCCTACAGATGGGGCACGAGCAGTACTTC. It codes for CASSLQMGHEQYF.

The J gene is TRBJ2-7, the V gene TRBV4-1; 8 nucleotides agree with TRBD2. Germline loops: CDR1 MGHRA, CDR2 YSYEKL. The CDR3 covers 17 residues. The ends lost 4 bases at V and 0 bases at J; junction bases unmatched: 11. The CDR3 is CASSPYPLAGPSYEQYF. The CDR3 DNA is TGCGCCAGCAGCCCGTACCCTCTAGCGGGCCCCTCCTACGAGCAGTACTTC.

This clonotype was seen just once. The chain has TRBV24-1 and TRBJ2-5; D gene unclear. Trimming stripped 5 bases from V and 5 bases from J, with 8 bases between. Germline values: CDR1 KGHDR, CDR2 SFDVKD. The CDR3 spans 12 residues. The CDR3 DNA reads as TGTGCCACCAGTGGGGTGGATGAGACCCAGTACTTC. Its protein is CATSGVDETQYF.

The V gene is TRBV4-1, the J gene TRBJ2-7; 7 bases fit TRBD1. The V and J ends lost 4 bases and 5 bases, in that order; junction bases with no gene match: 5. The CDR3 covers 13 residues. Germline V lookup: CDR1 MGHRA, CDR2 YSYEKL. CDR3 bases: TGCGCCAGCAGCCGGGGACAGTGGGACGAGCAGTACTTC. Translation: CASSRGQWDEQYF.